This T cell receptor beta chain was retrieved from a study of cytomegalovirus exposure and HLA in healthy donors. Study at large: The early release's HLA-typed donors yielded roughly 85 million unique TCRs.

The PCR used 60 Vbeta and 13 Jbeta primers. Sequencing was performed with immunoSEQ multiplex PCR; in TCRdb, only in-frame clones are kept and a portion is missing. Among around 97,000 clones, approximately 9% were seen once, and the ten largest hold 4.5% to 6%. This clone was picked up a small number of times. Its antigen is currently unknown. With 6 bases removed from V and 1 base from J, the gap between germline ends came to 12 bases. This CDR3 contains 14 residues. CDR1 MNHNS and CDR2 SASEGT come from the germline V gene. Whole-study findings and limits: Altogether, 150 to 200 TCR beta chains were recorded as cytomegalovirus-associated. As confirmed in vitro, a few CMV-associated chains were specific for CMV antigens. CMV serostatus alone was available as immune exposure information.

V and J are TRBV6-1 and TRBJ1-1; D perhaps matches TRBD1 (5 bases). Sequenced: PBMCs. The TCR sequence derives from a man aged 45-65 years in good health and CMV-seropositive. CDR3 sequence: CASSGGVGNTEAFF. The DNA for the CDR3 is TGTGCCAGCAGCGGAGGGGTGGGGAACACTGAAGCTTTCTTT.